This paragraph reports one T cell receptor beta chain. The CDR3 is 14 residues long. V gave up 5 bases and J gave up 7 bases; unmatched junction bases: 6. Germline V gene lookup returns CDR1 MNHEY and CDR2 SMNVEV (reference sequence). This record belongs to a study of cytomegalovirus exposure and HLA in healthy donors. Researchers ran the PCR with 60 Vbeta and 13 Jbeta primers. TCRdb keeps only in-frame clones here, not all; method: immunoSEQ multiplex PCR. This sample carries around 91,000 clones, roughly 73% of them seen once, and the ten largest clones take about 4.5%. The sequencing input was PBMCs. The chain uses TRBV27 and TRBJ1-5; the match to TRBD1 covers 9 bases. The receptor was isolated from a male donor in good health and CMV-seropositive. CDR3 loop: CASSPDRGRQPQHF. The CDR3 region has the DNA TGTGCCAGCAGTCCGGACAGGGGCCGACAGCCCCAGCATTTT.